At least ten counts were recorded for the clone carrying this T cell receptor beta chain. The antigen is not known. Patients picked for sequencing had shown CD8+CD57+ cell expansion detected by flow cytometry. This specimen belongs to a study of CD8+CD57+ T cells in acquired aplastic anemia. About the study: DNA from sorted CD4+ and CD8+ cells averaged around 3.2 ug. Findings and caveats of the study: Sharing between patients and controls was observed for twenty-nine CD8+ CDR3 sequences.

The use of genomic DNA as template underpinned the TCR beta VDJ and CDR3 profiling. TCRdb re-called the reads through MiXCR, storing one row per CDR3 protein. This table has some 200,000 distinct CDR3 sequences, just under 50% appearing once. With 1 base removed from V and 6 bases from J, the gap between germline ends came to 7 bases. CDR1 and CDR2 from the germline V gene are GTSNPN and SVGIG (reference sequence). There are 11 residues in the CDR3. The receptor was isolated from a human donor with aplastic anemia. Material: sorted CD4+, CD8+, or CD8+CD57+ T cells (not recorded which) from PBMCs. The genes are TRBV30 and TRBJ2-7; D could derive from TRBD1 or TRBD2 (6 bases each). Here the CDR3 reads CAWSGGAEQYF. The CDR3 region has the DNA TGTGCCTGGAGTGGGGGGGCCGAGCAGTACTTC.